This T cell receptor beta chain was sequenced in a study of control samples from healthy donors and cancer patients. Germline V gene sequence: CDR1 MDHEN, CDR2 SYDVKM. The CDR3 has 12 amino acids. Trimming took 7 bases from V and 1 from J, leaving 7 bases between them. Clones were sequenced by immunoSEQ multiplex PCR, and TCRdb holds only the in-frame ones, with some missing. This table has 70,000 to 80,000 clones, roughly 90% appearing once. Sequencing used blood. This rearrangement joins TRBV28 to TRBJ1-1; D is unclear. The TCR comes from a woman aged 45-65 years in good health. The CDR3 DNA sequence: TGTGCCAGCACAGGAACGAACACTGAAGCTTTCTTT. Translated, it gives CASTGTNTEAFF. The complete variable domain, with remaining parts taken from reference TRBV28 and TRBJ1-1, reads DVKVTQSSRYLVKRTGEKVFLECVQDMDHENMFWYRQDPGLGLRLIYFSYDVKMKEKGDIPEGYSVSREKKERFSLILESASTNQTSMYLCASTGTNTEAFFGQGTRLTVV.